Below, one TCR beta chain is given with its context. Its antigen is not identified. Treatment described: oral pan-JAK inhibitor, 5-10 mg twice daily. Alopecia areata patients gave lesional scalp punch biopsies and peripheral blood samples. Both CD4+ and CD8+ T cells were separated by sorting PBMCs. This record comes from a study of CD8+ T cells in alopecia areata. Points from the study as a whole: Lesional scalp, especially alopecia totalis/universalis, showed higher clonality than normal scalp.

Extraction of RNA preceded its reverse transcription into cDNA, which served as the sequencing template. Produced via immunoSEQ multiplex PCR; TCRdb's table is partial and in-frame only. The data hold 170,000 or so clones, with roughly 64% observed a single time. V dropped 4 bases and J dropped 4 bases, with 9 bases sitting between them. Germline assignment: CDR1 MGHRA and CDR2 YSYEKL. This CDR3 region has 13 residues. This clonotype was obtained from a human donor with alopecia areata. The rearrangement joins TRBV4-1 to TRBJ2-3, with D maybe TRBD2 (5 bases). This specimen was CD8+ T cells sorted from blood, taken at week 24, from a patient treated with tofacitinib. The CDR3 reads CASSLTRADTQYF. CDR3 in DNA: TGCGCCAGCAGCCTTACGAGGGCAGATACGCAGTATTTT.